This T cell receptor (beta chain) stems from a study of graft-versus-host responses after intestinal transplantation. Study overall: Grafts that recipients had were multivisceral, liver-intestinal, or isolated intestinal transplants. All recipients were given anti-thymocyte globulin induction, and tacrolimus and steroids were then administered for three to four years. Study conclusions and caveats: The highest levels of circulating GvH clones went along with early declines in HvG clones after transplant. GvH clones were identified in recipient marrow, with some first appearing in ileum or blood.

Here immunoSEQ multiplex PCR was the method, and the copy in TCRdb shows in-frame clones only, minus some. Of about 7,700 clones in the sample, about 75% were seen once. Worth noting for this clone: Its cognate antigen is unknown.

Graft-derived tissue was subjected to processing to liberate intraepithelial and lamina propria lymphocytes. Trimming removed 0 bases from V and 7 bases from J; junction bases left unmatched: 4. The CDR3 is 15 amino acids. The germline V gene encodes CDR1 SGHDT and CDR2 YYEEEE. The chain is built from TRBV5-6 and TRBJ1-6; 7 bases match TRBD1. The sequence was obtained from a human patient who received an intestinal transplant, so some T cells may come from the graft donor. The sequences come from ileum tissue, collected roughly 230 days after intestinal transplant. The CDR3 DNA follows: TGTGCCAGCAGCTTGGGACAGGGCTCCAATTCACCCCTCCACTTT. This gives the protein CASSLGQGSNSPLHF.